The clone carrying this T cell receptor (beta chain) was found many times. Establishment of the diagnosis relied upon clinical symptoms, serum thyroxine, TRAb, thyroid ultrasound and orbital computed tomography. The data are from a study of Graves' ophthalmopathy and Graves' hyperthyroidism. Study information: Stable hyperthyroid donors showed no ophthalmopathy during 18 months follow-up.

For repertoire sequencing, the TCR beta CDR3 regions were amplified from RNA transcripts. An initial RT-PCR round employing HTBI primers preceded a second-round multiplex PCR. TCRdb passed the multiplex PCR reads through MiXCR, listing each CDR3 protein once. The sample comprises 1 million to 1.3 million distinct CDR3 sequences, 35% to 40% of which are singletons, and approximately 10% rests with the top ten. V lost 4 bases and J 3 bases, leaving 10 bases between the germline ends. The germline gives CDR1 MGHDK, CDR2 SYGVNS. CDR3 length: 13 residues. The sequence was obtained from an adult man with Graves' hyperthyroidism. The sequencing sample was made of peripheral blood or thyroid tissue (not recorded which). The V and J genes are TRBV25-1 and TRBJ2-7; D might be TRBD2 (5 bases). CDR3 residues: CASSGGRSYEQYF. The DNA of the CDR3 is TGTGCCAGCAGTGGAGGGCGTAGCTACGAGCAGTACTTC.